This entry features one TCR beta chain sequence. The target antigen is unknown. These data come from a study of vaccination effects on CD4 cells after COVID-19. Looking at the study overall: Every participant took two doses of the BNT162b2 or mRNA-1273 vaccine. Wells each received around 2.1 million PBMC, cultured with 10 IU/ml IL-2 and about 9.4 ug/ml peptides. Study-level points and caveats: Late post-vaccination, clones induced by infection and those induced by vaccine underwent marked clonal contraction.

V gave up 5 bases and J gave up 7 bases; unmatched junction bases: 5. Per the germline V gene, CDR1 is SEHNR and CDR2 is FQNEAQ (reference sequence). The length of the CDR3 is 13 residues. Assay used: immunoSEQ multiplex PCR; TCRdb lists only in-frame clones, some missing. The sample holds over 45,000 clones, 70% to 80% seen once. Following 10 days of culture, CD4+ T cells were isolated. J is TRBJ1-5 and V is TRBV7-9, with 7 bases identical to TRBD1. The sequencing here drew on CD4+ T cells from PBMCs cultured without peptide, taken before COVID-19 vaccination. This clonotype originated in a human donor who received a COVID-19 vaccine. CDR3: CASSLTGEQPQHF. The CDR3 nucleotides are TGTGCCAGCAGCCTTACAGGGGAGCAGCCCCAGCATTTT. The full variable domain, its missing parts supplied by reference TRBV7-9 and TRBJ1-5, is DTGVSQNPRHKITKRGQNVTFRCDPISEHNRLYWYRQTLGQGPEFLTYFQNEAQLEKSRLLSDRFSAERPKGSFSTLEIQRTEQGDSAMYLCASSLTGEQPQHFGDGTRLSIL.